Following are 5 T cell receptor beta chains from one sample sequenced in a study of blood T cell repertoires in COVID-19. The repertoire was sequenced with immunoSEQ multiplex PCR; TCRdb's copy has only in-frame clones and lacks some. This table has 220,000 or so clones, 86% appearing once. The material sequenced was PBMCs or T cells enriched from blood (not recorded which). These receptors were taken from a woman aged 45-59 years who had recovered from COVID-19.

The CDR3 nucleotides are TGTGCCAGCAGACGGACAGTCCAAGAGACCCAGTACTTC. It codes for CASRRTVQETQYF. The chain combines TRBV6-5 with TRBJ2-5; D perhaps matches TRBD1 (6 bases). V was cut by 6 bases and J by 1 base, with 9 bases left in between. This CDR3 has 13 amino acids. CDR1 and CDR2 from the germline V gene are MNHEY and SVGAGI.

This clone is a singleton in its sample. This sequence joins TRBV11-3 and TRBJ2-5, with 15 bases that match TRBD2. The ends lost 5 bases at V and 5 bases at J; junction bases unmatched: 9. CDR3 length: 17 residues. Germline assignment: CDR1 SGHNT and CDR2 YENEEA. The CDR3 region is CASSPGLAGGPGETQYF. The DNA for the CDR3 is TGTGCCAGCAGCCCCGGACTAGCGGGAGGGCCTGGGGAGACCCAGTACTTC.

The chain carries TRBV11-2 and TRBJ2-7, with a tentative D call TRBD1 (6 bases). Germline CDR1 SGHAT, CDR2 FQNNGV. This CDR3 region has 14 residues. V lost 4 bases and J 2 bases, leaving 12 bases between the germline ends. The DNA of the CDR3 is TGTGCCAGCAGCTCCAGAGGACAGACCTACGAGCAGTACTTC. Protein: CASSSRGQTYEQYF.

The chain carries TRBV5-1 and TRBJ2-7; 9 bases are shared with TRBD1. From germline, CDR1 is SGHRS and CDR2 YFSETQ. After removal of 0 bases from V and 3 bases from J, the junction contained 10 bases not matched to a gene. This CDR3 region has 17 residues. The chain's CDR3 is CASSLGFDRGFRYEQYF. The DNA for the CDR3 is TGCGCCAGCAGCTTGGGGTTCGACAGGGGGTTTCGCTACGAGCAGTACTTC.

V usage is TRBV6-5 and J usage is TRBJ1-2; 8 nucleotides line up with TRBD1. This CDR3 is 15 amino acids long. The junction had 5 bases not matched to a gene; V was cut back by 0 bases and J by 5 bases. CDR1 is MNHEY, CDR2 SVGAGI, per germline. The CDR3 DNA reads as TGTGCCAGCAGTTACTCACATCAGGGGGCTTATGGCTACACCTTC. It codes for CASSYSHQGAYGYTF.